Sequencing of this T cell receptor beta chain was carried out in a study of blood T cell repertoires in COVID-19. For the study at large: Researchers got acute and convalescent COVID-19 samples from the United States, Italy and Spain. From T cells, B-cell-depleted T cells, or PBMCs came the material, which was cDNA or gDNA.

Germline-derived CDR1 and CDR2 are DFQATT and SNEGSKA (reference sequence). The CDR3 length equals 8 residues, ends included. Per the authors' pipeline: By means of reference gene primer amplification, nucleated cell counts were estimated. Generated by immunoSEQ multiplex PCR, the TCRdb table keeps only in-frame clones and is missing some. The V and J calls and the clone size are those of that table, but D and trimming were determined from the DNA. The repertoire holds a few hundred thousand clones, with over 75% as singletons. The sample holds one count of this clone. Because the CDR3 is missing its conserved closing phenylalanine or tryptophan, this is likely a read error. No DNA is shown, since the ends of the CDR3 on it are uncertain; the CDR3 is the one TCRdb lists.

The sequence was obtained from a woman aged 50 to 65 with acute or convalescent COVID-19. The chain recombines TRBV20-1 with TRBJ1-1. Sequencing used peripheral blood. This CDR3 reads CNRPGGQT.